This record covers a single T cell receptor (beta chain). Its antigen is not known. CDR3 length equals 15 residues. Germline-derived CDR1 and CDR2 are SNHLY and FYNNEI. Trimming removed 4 bases at V and 4 bases at J, with 14 bases between. PCR primers comprised 60 Vbeta and 13 Jbeta primers. This table comes from immunoSEQ multiplex PCR, and its TCRdb copy is limited to in-frame clones, with some not included. The repertoire holds around 160,000 clones, under 85% seen once, with around 4.1% in the top ten. These data are taken from a study of cytomegalovirus exposure and HLA in healthy donors. Study-wide points: Presence/absence analysis assumed near-uniform sequencing depth across donors. Later analysis demonstrated an association between a missense DCLRE1C variant and TCR beta V- and J-gene trimming. A later analysis found TCR association rates differed by HLA locus, highest for DRB1 and lowest for HLA-C.

This sequence originates from a man between 50 and 59 years old in good health and CMV-seropositive. The specimen sequenced was PBMCs. V is TRBV2 and J is TRBJ1-5, with D perhaps matching TRBD1 (5 bases). The DNA of the CDR3 is TGTGCCAGCAGTGGGCAGGGTCGGCCTAATCAGCCCCAGCATTTT. It codes for CASSGQGRPNQPQHF.